The clone carrying this T cell receptor beta chain appeared many times. Its antigen is still unknown. The sample belongs to a study of early T cells in non-severe SARS-CoV-2 infection. General study points: VDJdb matching, biased toward anti-spike CD8 responses, missed private and CD4 specificities.

MiXCR, run by TCRdb on the 5' RACE reads, gives a single entry per CDR3 protein. The repertoire holds some 29,000 distinct CDR3 sequences, 5.3% seen once, with 4% to 5.5% in the top ten. The CDR3 spans 13 residues. The J segment lost 3 bases and the V segment lost 8 bases, leaving 4 bases of the junction unmatched. The receptor's source is an adult who was a healthcare worker with PCR-confirmed SARS-CoV-2 infection or an uninfected control (not recorded which). The sample taken for sequencing was whole blood. This chain joins TRBV12-3 or TRBV12-4 and TRBJ2-3, with 8 bases fitting TRBD2. The CDR3 here is CASQASGTDTQYF. The CDR3 nucleotides are TGTGCCAGCCAGGCTAGCGGGACAGATACGCAGTATTTT.